The 15 T cell receptor beta chains given below trace back to one sample, sequenced in a study of control samples from healthy donors and cancer patients. This table comes from immunoSEQ multiplex PCR, and its TCRdb copy is limited to in-frame clones, with some not included. The table has over 100,000 clones, about 93% seen once. Sequencing was performed on blood. These receptors all stem from a man aged 35 to 55 in good health.

This sequence joins TRBV9 and TRBJ1-5; TRBD1 matches at 7 bases. Germline assignment: CDR1 SGDLS and CDR2 YYNGEE. CDR3 length: 16 residues. J was trimmed by 5 bases and V by 2 bases; bases with no gene match: 10. CDR3 nucleotides: TGTGCCAGCAGCGTCCCCCCGAGGACAGGCTATCAGCCCCAGCATTTT. It encodes CASSVPPRTGYQPQHF.

The chain is built from TRBV2 and TRBJ1-5; no clear D. This CDR3 contains 13 residues. Per the germline V gene, CDR1 is SNHLY and CDR2 is FYNNEI. Trimming left V 4 bases short and J 0 bases short, with 4 bases between. The CDR3 region is CASSVDSNQPQHF. Written as DNA, the CDR3 is TGTGCCAGCAGTGTGGATAGCAATCAGCCCCAGCATTTT.

The chain has TRBV5-1 and TRBJ2-3; tentatively, D is TRBD1 (6 bases). Germline CDR1 and CDR2: SGHRS and YFSETQ. V lost 4 bases, J lost 5 bases, and 8 bases lay in between. This CDR3 comprises 12 residues. The CDR3 nucleotides are TGCGCCAGCAGCCCACAGGGAGATACGCAGTATTTT. Translating gives CASSPQGDTQYF.

The V call is TRBV7-9, the J call TRBJ2-1; no clear D gene. The CDR3 is 15 amino acids. The germline V gene encodes CDR1 SEHNR and CDR2 FQNEAQ (reference sequence). The V end lost 5 bases, the J end lost 2 bases, and 13 bases lay between the germline ends. CDR3 nucleotide sequence: TGTGCCAGCAGCCCCCCTTCTGGTGCCTACAATGAGCAGTTCTTC. It yields the protein CASSPPSGAYNEQFF. The variable domain in full, completed from reference TRBV7-9 and TRBJ2-1, reads DTGVSQNPRHKITKRGQNVTFRCDPISEHNRLYWYRQTLGQGPEFLTYFQNEAQLEKSRLLSDRFSAERPKGSFSTLEIQRTEQGDSAMYLCASSPPSGAYNEQFFGPGTRLTVL.

The count of this clone is one. The chain carries TRBV29-1 and TRBJ1-4, with D possibly being TRBD1 (5 bases). The V gene's germline CDR1 is SQVTM and CDR2 ANQGSEA. V was clipped by 3 bases and J by 7 bases, with 12 bases between them. There are 13 residues in the CDR3. CDR3 amino acids: CSVDLGPGEKLFF. The CDR3, as DNA: TGCAGCGTTGATTTGGGGCCGGGTGAAAAACTGTTTTTT.

V gene TRBV7-9 combines with J gene TRBJ1-4; D is undetermined. Deletions cut 4 bases from V and 3 bases from J, with 12 bases between. The CDR3 runs to 15 residues. Germline loops: CDR1 SEHNR, CDR2 FQNEAQ (reference sequence). CDR3 DNA: TGTGCCAGCAGCTCCGCTAGGCAAGCTAATGAAAAACTGTTTTTT. This encodes CASSSARQANEKLFF.

The rearrangement links TRBV19 to TRBJ2-2, with D unclear. Germline V CDR1 and CDR2: LNHDA, SQIVND (reference sequence). V was clipped by 3 bases and J by 8 bases, with 10 bases between them. The CDR3 has 13 amino acids. The CDR3 DNA sequence: TGTGCCAGTAGTATTCATCGTCCGGGGGAGCTGTTTTTT. Its translation: CASSIHRPGELFF.

The V gene is TRBV4-1, the J gene TRBJ1-5; D unclear. CDR1 and CDR2 (germline): MGHRA, YSYEKL. V lost 0 bases, J lost 0 bases, and 9 bases lay in between. The CDR3 is 16 residues long. Here the CDR3 DNA reads TGCGCCAGCAGCCAAGAACTGACATCTAGCAATCAGCCCCAGCATTTT. This sequence encodes CASSQELTSSNQPQHF.

The chain has TRBV7-3 and TRBJ2-4, with D unresolved. Germline lookup yields CDR1 SGHTA and CDR2 FQGTGA. V lost 0 bases and J 6 bases, leaving 6 bases between the germline ends. The CDR3 runs 13 residues. The CDR3: CASSLTLGNIQYF. CDR3 coding DNA: TGTGCCAGCAGCTTAACTCTGGGAAACATTCAGTACTTC.

This chain connects TRBV7-3 to TRBJ1-1, with unresolved D. CDR1 is SGHTA, CDR2 FQGTGA, per germline. The CDR3 spans 13 residues. V was pared by 4 bases and J by 6 bases, with 12 bases between. The CDR3: CASSSGVVAEAFF. The DNA for the CDR3 is TGTGCCAGCAGCTCCGGGGTAGTCGCTGAAGCTTTCTTT.

The J gene is TRBJ1-2, the V gene TRBV2, with 8 bases lining up with TRBD1. The V segment lost 2 bases and the J segment 6 bases; nucleotides outside the gene matches: 5. The CDR3 contains 14 residues. The germline V gene has CDR1 SNHLY and CDR2 FYNNEI. The CDR3 protein is CASSEYPGGDGYTF. The CDR3 DNA reads as TGTGCCAGCAGTGAATATCCAGGGGGCGATGGCTACACCTTC.

The V call is TRBV27, the J call TRBJ2-7; the match to TRBD1 covers 10 bases. The CDR3 extends over 17 amino acids. The trim removed 3 bases at V and 6 bases at J, leaving 14 bases unmatched. Per the germline V gene, CDR1 is MNHEY and CDR2 is SMNVEV (reference sequence). CDR3 in amino acids: CASSFISLGDRGLEQYF. The CDR3 nucleotides are TGTGCCAGCAGTTTCATATCTTTAGGTGACAGGGGGCTCGAGCAGTACTTC.

J is TRBJ2-3 and V is TRBV5-5, with 9 bases matching TRBD2. Trimming took 4 bases from V and 14 from J; bases not matched to a gene: 11. The CDR3 has 13 amino acids. Germline V gene lookup returns CDR1 SGHKS and CDR2 YYEKEE (reference sequence). In nucleotides, the CDR3 is TGTGCCAGCAGCCTTTATAGCGGGGGCGACCCGTATTTT. Translation: CASSLYSGGDPYF.

The genes are TRBV12-3 or TRBV12-4 and TRBJ1-1; D ambiguous. There are 12 residues in the CDR3. Trimming left V 4 bases short and J 3 bases short, with 6 bases between. CDR3 sequence reads: CASSSVHTEAFF. The CDR3 DNA follows: TGTGCCAGCAGTTCGGTCCACACTGAAGCTTTCTTT.

The V and J genes are TRBV6-5 and TRBJ1-5; D not resolved. CDR3 length: 13 residues. Germline values: CDR1 MNHEY, CDR2 SVGAGI. Trimming pared 6 bases from V and 3 bases from J, leaving 9 bases between. The CDR3 nucleotides are TGTGCCAGCAGCCTCTTAAACAATCAGCCCCAGCATTTT. Its protein is CASSLLNNQPQHF.